A single sample gave rise to the 22 T cell receptor beta chains below, sequenced in a study of CD8+ T cells in alopecia areata. RNA was isolated and reverse transcribed to cDNA, the sequencing template. Data came from immunoSEQ multiplex PCR; TCRdb stores just in-frame clones and leaves some out. The data show 110,000 to 150,000 clones, about 60% seen once. The material sequenced was CD4+ T cells sorted from blood, taken at week 0. The receptors were sampled from a human donor with alopecia areata.

This clone showed up just a few times. The chain recombines TRBV29-1 with TRBJ1-4; TRBD1 matches at 11 bases. CDR1 SQVTM and CDR2 ANQGSEA come from the germline V gene. This CDR3 region has 15 residues. V lost 4 bases and J lost 1; bases outside the gene matches: 2. The CDR3 sequence: CSVAGQGGTNEKLFF. The CDR3 DNA sequence: TGCAGCGTTGCGGGACAGGGGGGAACTAATGAAAAACTGTTTTTT.

This chain joins TRBV18 and TRBJ2-5, with no clear D. Germline V lookup: CDR1 KGHSH, CDR2 LQKENI. The V gene lost 3 bases and the J gene lost 3 bases, with 5 bases spanning the gap. This CDR3 has 12 amino acids. The CDR3: CASSPIEETQYF. DNA of the CDR3: TGTGCCAGCTCACCCATCGAAGAGACCCAGTACTTC.

The chain combines TRBV7-8 with TRBJ2-7; tentative D call: TRBD1 (6 bases). V lost 5 bases to trimming and J lost 3 bases, with 14 bases between them. There are 14 residues in the CDR3. Germline-derived CDR1 and CDR2 are SGHVS and FQNEAQ. CDR3 DNA sequence: TGTGCCAGCAGCCCCACAGGGTTCGTCTACGAGCAGTACTTC. Its protein is CASSPTGFVYEQYF. Full variable domain (outside the CDR3, taken from reference TRBV7-8 and TRBJ2-7): GAGVSQSPRYKVAKRGQDVALRCDPISGHVSLFWYQQALGQGPEFLTYFQNEAQLDKSGLPSDRFFAERPEGSVSTLKIQRTQQEDSAVYLCASSPTGFVYEQYFGPGTRLTVT.

This clone was picked up a small number of times. The rearrangement links TRBV6-5 to TRBJ1-1; D unresolved. Germline V gene data show CDR1 as MNHEY and CDR2 as SVGAGI. Trimming left V 7 bases short and J 0 bases short, with 12 bases between. This CDR3 is 14 amino acids long. The CDR3 DNA is TGTGCCAGCACTTCATCAACGGTGAACACTGAAGCTTTCTTT. It translates to CASTSSTVNTEAFF.

Only one count was recorded for this clone. V and J are TRBV25-1 and TRBJ2-3, with D perhaps matching TRBD1 (6 bases). Germline CDR1 MGHDK, CDR2 SYGVNS. This CDR3 is built from 14 residues. Trimming shortened V by 2 bases and J by 6 bases, and 12 bases separated the two germline ends. The CDR3 sequence is CASSEVGARDTQYF. The CDR3 nucleotides read TGTGCCAGCAGTGAAGTGGGGGCCCGGGATACGCAGTATTTT.

The V gene is TRBV27, the J gene TRBJ2-6; TRBD2 is a possible D gene (6 bases). V lost 5 bases and J lost 4, with 12 bases in between. The CDR3 has 15 amino acids. Germline lookup yields CDR1 MNHEY and CDR2 SMNVEV (reference sequence). DNA of the CDR3: TGTGCCAGCAGTCGTCGGGGGAGCGGGGCCAACGTCCTGACTTTC. Translation gives CASSRRGSGANVLTF.

The sample holds a few counts of this clone. The chain uses TRBV7-2 and TRBJ2-1, with D hard to call. V was trimmed by 5 bases and J by 0 bases, leaving 11 bases between them. Germline CDR1 reads SGHTA; CDR2 reads FQGNSA. The length of the CDR3 is 15 residues. CDR3 coding DNA: TGTGCCAGCAGCCAAGCTCCGAGCTCCTACAATGAGCAGTTCTTC. Amino acid sequence: CASSQAPSSYNEQFF.

The rearrangement uses TRBV5-1 and TRBJ1-6; D gene unclear. Germline lookup yields CDR1 SGHRS and CDR2 YFSETQ. V was trimmed by 4 bases and J by 0 bases, leaving 5 bases between them. The CDR3 has 14 amino acids. This CDR3 reads CASSLSSYNSPLHF. In nucleotides, the CDR3 is TGCGCCAGCAGCCTGAGCTCCTATAATTCACCCCTCCACTTT.

V is TRBV4-2 and J is TRBJ1-4; D is uncertain. V was cut by 0 bases and J by 0 bases, with 5 bases left in between. CDR1 is LGHNA, CDR2 YNFKEQ, per germline. There are 15 residues in the CDR3. The CDR3 DNA is TGTGCCAGCAGCCAAGATCGTTCAACTAATGAAAAACTGTTTTTT. Protein: CASSQDRSTNEKLFF.

The sample holds one count of this clone. The chain carries TRBV2 and TRBJ2-4; either TRBD1 or TRBD2 may supply D (7 bases each). Germline V gene lookup returns CDR1 SNHLY and CDR2 FYNNEI. This CDR3 is 13 amino acids long. Trimming left V 10 bases short and J 8 bases short, with 18 bases between. The CDR3 reads CATTSPGGDIQYF. The CDR3 coding sequence is TGTGCCACGACTAGCCCAGGGGGGGACATTCAGTACTTC.

This clone has a single count. The chain joins TRBV30 to TRBJ1-4; perhaps TRBD1 as D (5 bases). V dropped 3 bases and J dropped 11 bases, with 22 bases sitting between them. The CDR3 contains 15 residues. Germline-derived CDR1 and CDR2 are GTSNPN and SVGIG (reference sequence). DNA of the CDR3: TGTGCCTGGAGGAGCGGGGGAACAGCCTCCCTTAAACTGTTTTTT. It codes for CAWRSGGTASLKLFF.

The V call is TRBV29-1, the J call TRBJ2-1; D not resolved. Trimming stripped 6 bases from V and 7 bases from J, with 10 bases between. Germline loops: CDR1 SQVTM, CDR2 ANQGSEA. This CDR3 has 11 residues. In DNA form, the CDR3 reads TGCAGCGTGCGTCTGGAGAATGAGCAGTTCTTC. Its protein product is CSVRLENEQFF.

This clone was seen a few times. The rearrangement links TRBV9 to TRBJ2-2; TRBD2 might be the D (5 bases). V gave up 0 bases and J gave up 1 base, with 13 bases separating them. This CDR3 has 17 amino acids. CDR1 and CDR2 from the germline V gene are SGDLS and YYNGEE. This chain's CDR3 is CASSVGPRTRNTGELFF. The CDR3 DNA reads as TGTGCCAGCAGCGTAGGGCCCCGGACTCGGAACACCGGGGAGCTGTTTTTT.

The chain is built from TRBV29-1 and TRBJ2-3; D could derive from TRBD1 or TRBD2 (5 bases each). Trimming stripped 4 bases from V and 11 bases from J, with 13 bases between. The germline V gene has CDR1 SQVTM and CDR2 ANQGSEA. The CDR3 is 11 residues long. The CDR3 DNA follows: TGCAGCGTTGGGCTTCGGGGCCAGCAGTATTTT. As protein: CSVGLRGQQYF.

This clone appeared a few times. V gene TRBV2 combines with J gene TRBJ2-5, with D possibly matching TRBD1 (6 bases). V was pared by 7 bases and J by 4 bases, with 13 bases between. The CDR3 spans 13 residues. CDR1 is SNHLY and CDR2 is FYNNEI in the germline V gene. The DNA of the CDR3 is TGTGCCAGCACGGGACACCCTTCAGAGACCCAGTACTTC. It yields the protein CASTGHPSETQYF.

The CDR3 reads CASSWTGEGEQYF. CDR3 nucleotides: TGCGCCAGCAGCTGGACAGGGGAAGGCGAGCAGTACTTC. The V gene is TRBV5-1, the J gene TRBJ2-7; 9 nucleotides align to TRBD1. Germline CDR1 is SGHRS and CDR2 is YFSETQ. Trimming took 3 bases from V and 6 from J; bases not matched to a gene: 4. The CDR3 totals 13 residues.

This chain joins TRBV5-1 and TRBJ1-3; no firm D call. Deletions cut 0 bases from V and 4 bases from J, with 14 bases between. CDR3 size: 16 residues. The V gene's germline CDR1 is SGHRS and CDR2 YFSETQ. CDR3 DNA: TGCGCCAGCAGCTTGGTTTCCGTAGATTCCGGAAACACCATATATTTT. This gives the protein CASSLVSVDSGNTIYF.

The chain links TRBV7-2 to TRBJ2-2; 8 nucleotides line up with TRBD2. Looked up from germline, CDR1 is SGHTA and CDR2 is FQGNSA. Trimming at V came to 1 base and at J to 5 bases, leaving 3 bases not matched to a gene. The CDR3 is made up of 15 amino acids. The CDR3 loop is CASSLDSGVTGELFF. The CDR3 coding sequence is TGTGCCAGCAGCTTAGATAGCGGGGTTACCGGGGAGCTGTTTTTT. The whole variable domain, filled in from reference TRBV7-2 and TRBJ2-2, reads GAGVSQSPSNKVTEKGKDVELRCDPISGHTALYWYRQSLGQGLEFLIYFQGNSAPDKSGLPSDRFSAERTGGSVSTLTIQRTQQEDSAVYLCASSLDSGVTGELFFGEGSRLTVL.

V is TRBV15 and J is TRBJ1-5, with D tentatively TRBD1 (5 bases). CDR3 size: 14 residues. The V end lost 2 bases, the J end lost 2 bases, and 7 bases lay between the germline ends. CDR1 is LNHNV and CDR2 is YYDKDF in the germline V gene (reference sequence). CDR3 sequence: CATSRRGGNQPQHF. CDR3 bases: TGTGCCACCAGCAGACGAGGGGGCAATCAGCCCCAGCATTTT.

The rearrangement joins TRBV10-3 to TRBJ1-2; no clear D gene. Trimming took 3 bases from V and 2 from J, leaving 7 bases between them. This CDR3 comprises 13 residues. CDR1 is ENHRY, CDR2 SYGVKD, per germline. CDR3 region: CAISDAGNYGYTF. The CDR3 nucleotides read TGTGCCATCAGTGACGCAGGCAACTATGGCTACACCTTC.

J is TRBJ1-4 and V is TRBV29-1; D remains ambiguous. CDR3 length equals 11 residues. Deletions cut 4 bases from V and 6 bases from J, with 6 bases between. Germline V gives CDR1 SQVTM, CDR2 ANQGSEA. CDR3 DNA: TGCAGCGTTGGGCGGGATGAAAAACTGTTTTTT. The encoded protein is CSVGRDEKLFF.

The chain couples TRBV11-1 to TRBJ2-2, with D tentatively TRBD2 (5 bases). Trimming took off 5 bases at V and 6 bases at J, with 16 bases between the two ends. Germline CDR1 reads SGHAT; CDR2 reads FQDESV (reference sequence). The CDR3 consists of 15 residues. The CDR3 reads CASSISGNEAGELFF. For the CDR3, the DNA is TGTGCCAGCAGCATCTCGGGGAATGAGGCCGGGGAGCTGTTTTTT.